The clone carrying this TCR beta chain was counted many times. Its specificity is unknown. This specimen belongs to a study of T-cell memory formation after mild COVID-19. Study summary: TCR clusters largely stayed donor specific. Study-wide findings and caveats: Contracting clones localized mainly to CM and EM when CD4+ and mainly to EMRA when CD8+.

Constant-segment primers were used for 5'RACE, and the resulting TCR alpha and TCR beta cDNA libraries carried sample barcodes and UMIs. TCRdb re-analysed the 5' RACE reads in MiXCR, keeping a single row per CDR3 protein. The table has 560,000 or so distinct CDR3 sequences, 17% seen once; the top ten hold about 8.6%. The V end was cut by 4 bases, the J end by 8 bases, with 10 bases between. The CDR3 has 12 amino acids. The rearrangement joins TRBV12-3 or TRBV12-4 to TRBJ2-3; D perhaps matches TRBD2 (6 bases). Sequencing input: PBMCs or a T cell subset sorted from them (not recorded which). The clonotype originates from an adult woman who had mild COVID-19 (a few samples of this study predate the infection). Cell type and time point are not known. CDR3 protein: CASSSPGGTQYF. The CDR3 nucleotides read TGTGCCAGCAGTTCCCCCGGGGGTACGCAGTATTTT.